This TCR beta chain emerged from a study of shared clonotypes between healthy human individuals (dated by TCRdb to about 2020). A note on the overall study: A few men and two women, aged 18 to 49 years, made up the cohort. The study deeply sequenced blood TCR repertoires of about 5 healthy adults to estimate repertoire size and the extent of clonotype sharing between individuals. Different laboratories and diverse techniques were used to prepare libraries and sequence TCR repertoires, to increase sequencing depth and limit assay-specific biases. Between about 0.94 and 8.9 billion PBMCs per donor were obtained by leukapheresis.

With respect to this clone: Its antigen remains undetermined. No base qualities exist here, and no much larger clone lies one base off it.

CDR1 and CDR2 were assigned from the germline V gene as SGHDN and FVKESK. Deletion took 5 bases off V and 5 bases off J, with a span of 12 bases between the germline ends. The CDR3, cysteine through phenylalanine, is 14 amino acids long. Only the CDR3 DNA stays, 42 bases, in frame from base 1. General findings and caveats noted by the study authors: Sampling was limited to blood, and TCR repertoires in tissue likely differ from TCR repertoires in blood. Because the study included only a small number of donors, the genetic and exposure-history diversity represented was limited. Pairwise subsampling indicated that sequencing depth was expected to affect the degree of clonotype sharing among donors.

TCR CDR3 regions were amplified from genomic DNA by multiplex PCR using the deep immunoSEQ assay. Extracted genomic DNA from each cell subset was spread evenly across all wells of several immunoSEQ 96-well plates, with each plate serving as a replicate. For unsorted PBMC, roughly 0.3 ug of genomic DNA, equivalent to about 30,000 T cell genomes, went into each replicate PCR. Genomic DNA from unsorted PBMC was sequenced over ten immunoSEQ deep assay plates. Purified libraries were measured with a Qubit 3.0 fluorometer, size-checked on a Bioanalyzer 2100, and measured again with the KAPA Library Quantification kit. A separate single-read 150-cycle Illumina NextSeq 550 flow cell was used to sequence each immunoSEQ 96-well plate. As for how the authors treated the data: Because only junctional sequences without quality scores were contained in the immunoSEQ output, filtering matching that applied to full-length reads could not be performed. To assign V/J genes and CDR3, sequences were annotated against IMGT germline references using PyIR, a Python wrapper for IgBLAST v1.9. Reads with weak V/J assignments (E-value above 1e-6), missing CDR3, stop codons, out-of-frame junctions, or ambiguous translated residues were removed. V3J clonotypes were defined as sequences sharing the same inferred V gene, J gene, and CDR3 amino acid sequence. To compute the percentage overlap between repertoires, the number of shared unique clonotypes was divided by the size of the smaller repertoire. Richness of each repertoire was evaluated using RTK rarefaction, the Chao1 estimator, and Recon v2.1 estimates of unobserved clonotypes. Imported from immuneACCESS, the table was reduced by TCRdb to in-frame sequences with V and J called. These copies leave out some clones; in studies compared against another copy, an unresolved V gene accounts for under half, and the cause of the remainder is not known. For V, J and clone size, that table is used; D and trimming come from the DNA. The sample has 400,000 to 550,000 clones on record, roughly 85% of them singletons. 10% to 15% of the sample belongs to the ten largest clones.

Healthy HIV-negative adults with no recently reported acute infections or vaccinations were included as donors. All donors were Caucasian adults living in Nashville, Tennessee, USA. For unsorted samples, some 90 million PBMCs were counted and genomic DNA was extracted with the QIAamp DNA Blood Mini kit. After blood collection by leukapheresis, PBMCs were isolated using Ficoll-Histopaque density gradient centrifugation and then cryopreserved in the vapor phase of liquid nitrogen. Input material: PBMCs. The sequence was collected from a woman in her thirties or forties in good health. Some clones in this sample may be carry-over from other donors' samples. The chain couples TRBV14 to TRBJ2-2; no D segment can be confidently identified. The CDR3 protein sequence reads: CASSGGRLTGELFF. DNA sequence: TGTGCCAGCAGCGGCGGCAGGTTGACCGGGGAGCTGTTTTTT.